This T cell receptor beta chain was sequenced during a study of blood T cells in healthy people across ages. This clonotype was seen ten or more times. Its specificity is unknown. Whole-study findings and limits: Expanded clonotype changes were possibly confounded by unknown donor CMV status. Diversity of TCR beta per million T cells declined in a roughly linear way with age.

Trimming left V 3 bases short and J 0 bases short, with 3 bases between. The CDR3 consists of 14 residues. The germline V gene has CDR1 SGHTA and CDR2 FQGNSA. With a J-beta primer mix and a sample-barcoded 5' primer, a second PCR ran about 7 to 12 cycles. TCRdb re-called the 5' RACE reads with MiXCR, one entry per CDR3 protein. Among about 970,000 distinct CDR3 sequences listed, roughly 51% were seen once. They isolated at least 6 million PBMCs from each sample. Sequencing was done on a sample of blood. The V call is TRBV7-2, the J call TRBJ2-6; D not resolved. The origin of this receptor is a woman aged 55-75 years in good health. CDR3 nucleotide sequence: TGTGCCAGCAGCTTGGGCTCTGGGGCCAACGTCCTGACTTTC. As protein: CASSLGSGANVLTF.